This TCR beta chain was recorded in a study of PD-1 blockade in classical Hodgkin lymphoma. Time point denoted: cycle 4 day 1 (C4D1), after 6 weeks of nivolumab. No patient escaped relapse after autologous stem cell transplantation, and brentuximab vedotin exposure varied. Germline lookup yields CDR1 SGHTA and CDR2 FQGNSA. CDR3 length: 15 residues. Trimming cost V 0 bases and J 4 bases, with 10 bases left between them. Libraries were prepared by immunoSEQ multiplex PCR; TCRdb keeps only in-frame clonotypes and omits some of them. The repertoire includes about 93,000 clones, around 80% of them detected once, and over 8% sits in the top ten.

The source material was peripheral blood mononuclear cells (PBMCs), sampled before the fourth cycle of nivolumab. This clonotype was obtained from a human donor with classical Hodgkin lymphoma. The chain links TRBV7-2 to TRBJ2-1, with D maybe TRBD2 (5 bases). The CDR3 protein is CASSLARGRYNEQFF. Written as DNA, the CDR3 is TGTGCCAGCAGCTTAGCCAGAGGGCGGTACAATGAGCAGTTCTTC.